The present T cell receptor (beta chain) was sequenced within a study of cytomegalovirus exposure and HLA in healthy donors. Study observations and caveats: It was shown in a later analysis that HLA-associated TCR beta chains were more clonally expanded than other, equally common chains.

The PCR used 60 Vbeta and 13 Jbeta primers. Clones were sequenced by immunoSEQ multiplex PCR, and TCRdb holds only the in-frame ones, with some missing. The table includes 95,000 to 110,000 clones, roughly 79% detected once. In the case of this clone: Its matching antigen is unknown.

The CDR3 length is 15 residues. CDR1 SGHNT and CDR2 YYREEE come from the germline V gene (reference sequence). V dropped 4 bases and J dropped 3; count of bases not matched to a gene: 5. Sequencing used PBMCs. V gene TRBV5-4 combines with J gene TRBJ2-7; 12 nucleotides match TRBD2. The receptor's source is a man aged 55 to 70 in good health and CMV-seropositive. CDR3 sequence (DNA): TGTGCCAGCAGCAAACTAGCGGGGGGCCACTACGAGCAGTACTTC. This encodes CASSKLAGGHYEQYF.